Included here is one T cell receptor beta chain sequence, with context. Its specificity is not known. The data are from a study of cytotoxic CD8 clonotypes in ibrutinib-treated CLL. The wider study: After treatment lasting a median 12 months, range 6 to 36, response samples were collected. Per sample, productive templates averaged about 240,000 and productive rearrangements averaged approximately 92,000.

Deep sequencing aimed at 1 in 200,000 to 1 in 1 million T cells' resolution. Measured with immunoSEQ multiplex PCR; TCRdb has only the in-frame clones, and not every one. This sample has 65,000 to 90,000 clones, with over 65% found just once. General study points: Clonality rose at ibrutinib response, held steady in sustained remission, and fell toward baseline at progression.

The input for sequencing was PBMCs, taken after 24 months of ibrutinib treatment. This receptor was taken from a human donor with chronic lymphocytic leukemia.

The CDR3: CAISEGPGLSYEQYF. In nucleotides, the CDR3 is TGTGCCATCAGTGAAGGGCCGGGACTGTCCTACGAGCAGTACTTC. The V call is TRBV10-3, the J call TRBJ2-7, with TRBD2 as a possible D gene (6 bases). CDR3 length equals 15 residues. V was trimmed by 3 bases and J by 1 base, leaving 13 bases between them. Germline V gives CDR1 ENHRY, CDR2 SYGVKD.